This record concerns one TCR beta chain sequence. No antigen is known for it. Some clones are missing from TCRdb's copy, which holds only in-frame ones; the method was immunoSEQ multiplex PCR. The sample records about 94,000 clones, around 91% being singletons. Per the germline V gene, CDR1 is MDHEN and CDR2 is SYDVKM. The CDR3 contains 14 residues. Trimming took 8 bases from V and 6 from J, leaving 19 bases between them. This sample stems from a study of T cell responses to AZD1222 COVID-19 vaccine. Study summary: Some second doses came at about 4 weeks and others at about 12 weeks; these were pooled.

Findings of the study overall: Mapped onto spike, vaccine-associated CD4 TCRs spanned it and were dominant at 160-218 and 743-854. A mostly white British donor set with more females was recruited, and clonal diversity was possibly underestimated. Only after the peak T cell response were repertoires sampled.

The material sequenced was peripheral blood, taken on day 0 of AZD1222 vaccination. The chain carries TRBV28 and TRBJ1-2; a weak D match, TRBD1 (5 bases). The sequence was collected from an adult in good health. CDR3 sequence (DNA): TGTGCCAGCGGAGGGGAGGTACTACTAAATGGCTACACCTTC. Translated, it gives CASGGEVLLNGYTF.